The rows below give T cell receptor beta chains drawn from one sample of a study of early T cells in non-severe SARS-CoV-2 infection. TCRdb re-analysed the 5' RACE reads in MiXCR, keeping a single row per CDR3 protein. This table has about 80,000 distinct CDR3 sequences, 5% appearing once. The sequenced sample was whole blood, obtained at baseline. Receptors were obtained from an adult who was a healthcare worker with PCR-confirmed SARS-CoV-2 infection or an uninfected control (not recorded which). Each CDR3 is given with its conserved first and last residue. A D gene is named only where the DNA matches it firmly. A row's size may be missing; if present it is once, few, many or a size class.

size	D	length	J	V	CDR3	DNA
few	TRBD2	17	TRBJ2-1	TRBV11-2	CASSLWIKAGEGNEQFF	TGTGCCAGCAGCTTATGGATTAAGGCGGGAGAAGGCAATGAGCAGTTCTTC
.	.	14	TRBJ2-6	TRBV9	CASSVEAGANVLTF	TGTGCCAGCAGCGTCGAGGCGGGGGCCAACGTCCTGACTTTC
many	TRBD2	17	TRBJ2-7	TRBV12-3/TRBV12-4	CASSLRSSGRAEGEQYF	TGTGCCAGCAGTTTACGGTCTAGCGGGAGGGCTGAGGGCGAGCAGTACTTC
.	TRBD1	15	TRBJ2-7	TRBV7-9	CASSSRDRGHYEQYF	TGTGCCAGCAGCTCCAGGGACAGGGGACACTACGAGCAGTACTTC
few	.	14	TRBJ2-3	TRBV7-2	CASRSRTSTDTQYF	TGTGCCAGCAGGTCCCGAACTAGCACAGATACGCAGTATTTT
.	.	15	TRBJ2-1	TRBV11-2	CASTLARGPNNEQFF	TGTGCCAGCACCCTAGCGCGGGGCCCCAACAATGAGCAGTTCTTC
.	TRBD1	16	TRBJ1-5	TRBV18	CASASKGGLSNQPQHF	TGTGCCAGCGCCTCTAAAGGGGGCCTGAGCAATCAGCCCCAGCATTTT
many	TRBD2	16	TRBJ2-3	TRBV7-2	CASSLALADVRNTQYF	TGTGCCAGCAGCTTAGCACTAGCGGACGTGCGAAATACGCAGTATTTT
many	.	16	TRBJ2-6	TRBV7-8	CASSFEQTDGANVLTF	TGTGCCAGCAGCTTTGAACAGACGGACGGGGCCAACGTCCTGACTTTC
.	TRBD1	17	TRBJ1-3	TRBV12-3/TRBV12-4	CASSLALYRGSGNTIYF	TGTGCCAGCAGTTTAGCGCTCTACAGGGGCTCCGGAAACACCATATATTTT
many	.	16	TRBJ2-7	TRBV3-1	CASSQERTMISYEQYF	TGTGCCAGCAGCCAAGAGAGGACAATGATTTCCTACGAGCAGTACTTC
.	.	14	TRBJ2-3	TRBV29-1	CSGDGRGDADTQYF	TGCAGCGGCGACGGCAGGGGAGACGCAGATACGCAGTATTTT
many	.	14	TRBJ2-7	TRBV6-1	CAILIQVSSYEQYF	TGTGCCATCCTAATACAGGTCAGCTCCTACGAGCAGTACTTC
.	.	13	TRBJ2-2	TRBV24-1	CATRKEATGELFF	TGTGCCACCCGGAAGGAGGCCACCGGGGAGCTGTTTTTT
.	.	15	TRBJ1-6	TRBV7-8	CASSLGQSYDSPLHF	TGTGCCAGCAGCCTCGGACAGTCCTATGATTCACCCCTCCACTTT
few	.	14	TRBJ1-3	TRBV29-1	CSVSASPSENTIYF	TGCAGCGTTTCAGCATCCCCCTCTGAAAACACCATATATTTT
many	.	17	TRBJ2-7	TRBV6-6	CASSYSHDFLSSYEQYF	TGTGCCAGCAGTTACTCCCATGACTTCCTGAGCTCCTACGAGCAGTACTTC
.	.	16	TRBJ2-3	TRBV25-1	CASSDHWRKATDTQYF	TGTGCCAGCAGTGATCACTGGCGGAAAGCCACAGATACGCAGTATTTT
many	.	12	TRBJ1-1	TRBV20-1	CSAKTVNTEAFF	TGCAGTGCTAAGACGGTGAACACTGAAGCTTTCTTT
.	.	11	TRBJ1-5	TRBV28	CASSSGQPQHF	TGTGCCAGCAGTTCTGGTCAGCCCCAGCATTTT
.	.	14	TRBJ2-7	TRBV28	CASSGTDRGREQYF	TGTGCCAGCAGTGGGACGGACAGAGGTCGCGAGCAGTACTTC
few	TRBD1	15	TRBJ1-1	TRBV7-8	CASSNRDRGHTEAFF	TGTGCCAGCAGCAACCGGGACAGGGGGCACACTGAAGCTTTCTTT
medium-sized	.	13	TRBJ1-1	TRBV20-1	CSVFWTTNTEAFF	TGCAGTGTATTCTGGACAACGAACACTGAAGCTTTCTTT
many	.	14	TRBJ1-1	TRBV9	CASSAGAMNTEAFF	TGTGCCAGCAGCGCGGGGGCAATGAACACTGAAGCTTTCTTT
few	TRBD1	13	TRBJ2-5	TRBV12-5	CASARQGKETQYF	TGTGCTAGTGCCCGACAGGGTAAAGAGACCCAGTACTTC
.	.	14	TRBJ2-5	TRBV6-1	CASRRDSPGETQYF	TGTGCCAGCAGACGGGACTCCCCCGGGGAGACCCAGTACTTC
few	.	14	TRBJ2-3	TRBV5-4	CASSSIYEADTQYF	TGTGCCAGCAGCTCGATCTATGAGGCGGATACGCAGTATTTT
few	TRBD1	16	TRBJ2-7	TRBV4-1	CASSQVFRDRGPEQYF	TGCGCCAGCAGCCAAGTCTTCCGGGACAGGGGGCCCGAGCAGTACTTC
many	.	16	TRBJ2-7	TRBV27	CASSSSFGTYSYEQYF	TGTGCCAGCAGTTCCAGTTTCGGGACATACTCCTACGAGCAGTACTTC
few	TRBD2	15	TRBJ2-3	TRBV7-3	CASSLAGGSKDTQYF	TGTGCCAGCAGCTTAGCGGGAGGATCCAAAGATACGCAGTATTTT
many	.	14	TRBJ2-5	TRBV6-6	CASSYSGTEETQYF	TGTGCCAGCAGTTACTCGGGCACAGAAGAGACCCAGTACTTC
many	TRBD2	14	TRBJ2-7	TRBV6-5	CASTRSGLSYEQYF	TGTGCCAGCACCCGATCGGGACTATCCTACGAGCAGTACTTC
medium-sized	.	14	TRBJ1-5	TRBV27	CASSLSGYNQPQHF	TGTGCCAGCAGTTTATCGGGGTACAATCAGCCCCAGCATTTT